Listed below are T cell receptor beta chains from one sample, sequenced in a study of long-term antiretroviral therapy in people with HIV. TCRdb's copy holds only in-frame clones and misses some; the assay was immunoSEQ multiplex PCR. The sample consists of tens of thousands of clones, 75% to 90% of them appearing once. The sequencing used unsorted PBMCs, collected 0.3 years after starting antiretroviral therapy. These receptor sequences come from a man aged 40-49 years with HIV. Each CDR3 is given without its conserved first and last residue. Fields, in order: CDR3 length, V gene, J gene, CDR3 protein.

len: 13; v_gene: TRBV18; j_gene: TRBJ1-6; CDR3aa: ASSPLDRESSPLH
len: 14; v_gene: TRBV6-5; j_gene: TRBJ2-7; CDR3aa: ASSYAGETRGGEQY
len: 11; v_gene: TRBV11-2; j_gene: TRBJ1-5; CDR3aa: ASSSDFSQPQH
len: 12; v_gene: TRBV7-2; j_gene: TRBJ2-7; CDR3aa: ASSLGPSSYEQY
len: 11; v_gene: TRBV29-1; j_gene: TRBJ2-1; CDR3aa: SVGFGGYNEQF
len: 15; v_gene: TRBV9; j_gene: TRBJ2-2; CDR3aa: ASSVLGASGYTGELF
len: 12; v_gene: TRBV9; j_gene: TRBJ2-7; CDR3aa: ASSVAAGAREQY
len: 15; v_gene: TRBV9; j_gene: TRBJ2-1; CDR3aa: ASSVGLAGGLYPEQF
len: 14; v_gene: TRBV6-5; j_gene: TRBJ2-7; CDR3aa: ASSYSRTGLGYEQY
len: 12; v_gene: TRBV5-1; j_gene: TRBJ1-1; CDR3aa: ASSLVPENTEAF
len: 13; v_gene: TRBV4-2; j_gene: TRBJ1-5; CDR3aa: ASSQDGGGNQPQH
len: 11; v_gene: TRBV9; j_gene: TRBJ2-7; CDR3aa: ASSPLSPYEQY
len: 11; v_gene: TRBV30; j_gene: TRBJ2-3; CDR3aa: AGGGLLTDTQY
len: 11; v_gene: TRBV6-5; j_gene: TRBJ1-1; CDR3aa: ASSYPATTEAF
len: 12; v_gene: TRBV19; j_gene: TRBJ1-1; CDR3aa: ASSLRGPYYEAF
len: 13; v_gene: TRBV19; j_gene: TRBJ2-6; CDR3aa: GSARTSSGANVLT
len: 13; v_gene: TRBV5-6; j_gene: TRBJ1-5; CDR3aa: ASSFGTALNQPQH
len: 12; v_gene: TRBV5-1; j_gene: TRBJ1-1; CDR3aa: ASSTGRLHTEAF
len: 13; v_gene: TRBV19; j_gene: TRBJ1-5; CDR3aa: ASSTGLYSNQPQH
len: 13; v_gene: TRBV5-1; j_gene: TRBJ2-3; CDR3aa: ASSPGLAGTDTQY
len: 13; v_gene: TRBV4-3; j_gene: TRBJ2-7; CDR3aa: ASSQDRDFSYEQY
len: 9; v_gene: TRBV28; j_gene: TRBJ2-7; CDR3aa: ASTDYSEQY
len: 10; v_gene: TRBV6-5; j_gene: TRBJ1-1; CDR3aa: ASSQRQGVAF
len: 13; v_gene: TRBV12-5; j_gene: TRBJ2-1; CDR3aa: ASGSRDSGNNEQF
len: 12; v_gene: TRBV4-3; j_gene: TRBJ2-3; CDR3aa: ASSQVDRNGAQY
len: 11; v_gene: TRBV7-2; j_gene: TRBJ1-2; CDR3aa: ASSLPGTYGYT
len: 13; v_gene: TRBV29-1; j_gene: TRBJ2-2; CDR3aa: SVETSGSKVGELF
len: 13; v_gene: TRBV18; j_gene: TRBJ1-5; CDR3aa: ASSPGQAVNQPQH
len: 11; v_gene: TRBV30; j_gene: TRBJ2-1; CDR3aa: AWSVGPNNEQF
len: 12; v_gene: TRBV5-8; j_gene: TRBJ1-2; CDR3aa: ASSLGLLNYGYT
len: 11; v_gene: TRBV28; j_gene: TRBJ1-1; CDR3aa: ASSTPGVGEAF
len: 10; v_gene: TRBV28; j_gene: TRBJ1-1; CDR3aa: ASRSGIPEAF
len: 13; v_gene: TRBV7-2; j_gene: TRBJ2-7; CDR3aa: ASSFGHLGTYEQY
len: 14; v_gene: TRBV14; j_gene: TRBJ2-3; CDR3aa: ASSPLTGTRTDTQY
len: 12; v_gene: TRBV9; j_gene: TRBJ2-7; CDR3aa: ASSPPTFPYEQY
len: 14; v_gene: TRBV7-9; j_gene: TRBJ2-3; CDR3aa: ASSFRGLAGGDTQY
len: 11; v_gene: TRBV30; j_gene: TRBJ1-3; CDR3aa: AWSGGSGNTIY
len: 11; v_gene: TRBV14; j_gene: TRBJ2-5; CDR3aa: ASSALELETQY
len: 13; v_gene: TRBV6-5; j_gene: TRBJ2-5; CDR3aa: ASSYAGGPLETQY
len: 14; v_gene: TRBV9; j_gene: TRBJ1-2; CDR3aa: ASALGGEWDAYGYT
len: 13; v_gene: TRBV5-1; j_gene: TRBJ2-1; CDR3aa: ASSGASGRQNEQF
len: 11; v_gene: TRBV25-1; j_gene: TRBJ2-5; CDR3aa: ASSSGQGETQY
len: 11; v_gene: TRBV2; j_gene: TRBJ1-4; CDR3aa: ASSGQINEKLF
len: 11; v_gene: TRBV10-3; j_gene: TRBJ1-4; CDR3aa: AMAGGASEKLF
len: 14; v_gene: TRBV7-6; j_gene: TRBJ1-6; CDR3aa: ASSLAGIGENSPLH
len: 12; v_gene: TRBV6-5; j_gene: TRBJ2-7; CDR3aa: ASTQRQAPYEQY
len: 14; v_gene: TRBV7-9; j_gene: TRBJ1-3; CDR3aa: ASSLGWGDSGNTIY
len: 12; v_gene: TRBV9; j_gene: TRBJ1-1; CDR3aa: ASSSGTGGTEAF
len: 13; v_gene: TRBV5-5; j_gene: TRBJ1-2; CDR3aa: ASSPQGTSSYGYT
len: 10; v_gene: TRBV28; j_gene: TRBJ2-4; CDR3aa: ASRRAKNIQY
len: 14; v_gene: TRBV5-1; j_gene: TRBJ2-3; CDR3aa: ASSPLGLAGADTQY
len: 9; v_gene: TRBV6-5; j_gene: TRBJ2-1; CDR3aa: ASSRYNEQF
len: 15; v_gene: TRBV18; j_gene: TRBJ1-6; CDR3aa: ASSPPRGSQVNSPLH
len: 11; v_gene: TRBV7-3; j_gene: TRBJ1-2; CDR3aa: ASSLVGGYGYT
len: 14; v_gene: TRBV28; j_gene: TRBJ2-6; CDR3aa: ASSSRGGSGANVLT
len: 11; v_gene: TRBV29-1; j_gene: TRBJ1-5; CDR3aa: SVAQGVIEPQH
len: 12; v_gene: TRBV30; j_gene: TRBJ1-5; CDR3aa: AWSAGVRSQPQH